This is a list of T cell receptor beta chains from one sample in a study of identical twins. MiXCR was run by TCRdb on the 5' RACE reads, yielding one entry per CDR3 protein. The sample has approximately 600,000 distinct CDR3 sequences; over 8.5% are singletons. These data were likewise used in another study, on yellow fever vaccine responses in identical twins.

Sequenced input: PBMCs. Receptors were obtained from a woman under 30 in good health. The CDR3 runs from the conserved cysteine through the conserved F or W.

V	length	J	CDR3
TRBV7-9	16	TRBJ2-2	CASSLEWGSNTGELFF
TRBV12-3/TRBV12-4	16	TRBJ2-5	CASSFYTGTGVETQYF
TRBV7-9	16	TRBJ2-3	CASSQKTGGAGDTQYF
TRBV4-1	17	TRBJ2-6	CASSQHFLGSGANVLTF
TRBV25-1	15	TRBJ1-2	CASSESIAGPYGYTF
TRBV5-1	13	TRBJ2-2	CASRQGEAGELFF
TRBV28	12	TRBJ1-5	CASSFAFSPQHF
TRBV11-3	14	TRBJ2-1	CASSPEASGDEQFF
TRBV4-3	14	TRBJ2-3	CASCPGGLTDTQYF
TRBV6-5	14	TRBJ2-7	CASSFQGASYEQYF
TRBV4-1	20	TRBJ2-1	CASTNRGITSTSSSYNEQFF
TRBV29-1	15	TRBJ1-1	CSVGGQGRENTEAFF
TRBV28	14	TRBJ2-7	CASTMTDSSYEQYF
TRBV4-2	15	TRBJ2-2	CASSQEIGNTGELFF
TRBV7-2	16	TRBJ2-3	CASSLAGQGTTDTQYF
TRBV5-1	16	TRBJ2-2	CASSFRGGPNTGELFF
TRBV14	15	TRBJ2-7	CASSPGLAGNYEQYF
TRBV18	15	TRBJ2-7	CASSPLDRMGHEQYF
TRBV10-3	13	TRBJ2-2	CAISDDWSGELFF
TRBV6-2/TRBV6-3	15	TRBJ2-1	CASSLSGRTYNEQFF
TRBV7-6	18	TRBJ2-1	CASSLDWASGTLGNEQFF
TRBV9	17	TRBJ2-3	CASSVAHPGGGSDTQYF
TRBV6-6	13	TRBJ2-2	CASTVDPAGELFF
TRBV2	16	TRBJ2-1	CASKDGGPRSYNEQFF
TRBV7-3	14	TRBJ2-2	CASSPQVTSGELFF
TRBV15	15	TRBJ2-1	CATSRDGVAAGEQFF
TRBV2	16	TRBJ2-5	CASSKPQTSGIGAQYF
TRBV12-3/TRBV12-4	15	TRBJ2-1	CASTPGGGGAPEQFF
TRBV29-1	14	TRBJ2-1	CSVERDSSYNEQFF
TRBV11-3	13	TRBJ1-1	CASSRLQNTEAFF
TRBV7-2	15	TRBJ2-2	CASSPFEGAPGELFF
TRBV7-9	17	TRBJ2-1	CAGGVREVPPLGGEQFF
TRBV20-1	12	TRBJ2-7	CSATDTSYEQYF
TRBV7-9	16	TRBJ2-2	CASRQTSGANTGELFF
TRBV12-3/TRBV12-4	11	TRBJ2-6	CASSLLAPPTF
TRBV2	17	TRBJ2-5	CASSEFGLRMGSETQYF
TRBV11-2	15	TRBJ1-2	CASSFPQGQHHGYTF
TRBV12-5	16	TRBJ2-3	CASGLGLAGGTDTQYF
TRBV10-3	16	TRBJ2-1	CAISALRREGRNEQFF
TRBV12-3/TRBV12-4	16	TRBJ2-1	CASSPPGQGSYNEQFF
TRBV7-2	15	TRBJ2-5	CASSLSRLNGGAQYF
TRBV11-1	18	TRBJ2-2	CASSLAPSGGAVTGELFF
TRBV4-3	16	TRBJ2-7	CASSQDGSTASYEQYF
TRBV5-8	17	TRBJ2-3	CASSIGLAGGLTDTQYF
TRBV5-6	14	TRBJ2-7	CASSRDRDSPGQYF
TRBV12-3/TRBV12-4	16	TRBJ2-7	CASSHYSTFSSYEQYF
TRBV13	15	TRBJ2-7	CASAGLADYLHEQYF
TRBV12-3/TRBV12-4	12	TRBJ2-7	CASTTATYEQYF
TRBV5-1	15	TRBJ2-3	CASSPTGGPTDTQYF
TRBV9	15	TRBJ2-7	CASSPRRTLDGEQYF
TRBV3-1	13	TRBJ2-7	CASSQEGYYEQYF
TRBV3-1	15	TRBJ2-7	CASSQGAGISYEQYF
TRBV4-1	17	TRBJ2-2	CASSPSPTRANTGELFF
TRBV20-1	16	TRBJ2-1	CSARALLTSALNEQFF
TRBV14	12	TRBJ2-7	CASSQVVWEQYF
TRBV12-3/TRBV12-4	12	TRBJ2-5	CASWSPQETQYF
TRBV9	17	TRBJ2-3	CASSSYSGNRVADTQYF
TRBV7-6	17	TRBJ2-6	CASSLVIGADGANVLTF
TRBV7-9	16	TRBJ2-5	CASSLQDLGSKETQYF